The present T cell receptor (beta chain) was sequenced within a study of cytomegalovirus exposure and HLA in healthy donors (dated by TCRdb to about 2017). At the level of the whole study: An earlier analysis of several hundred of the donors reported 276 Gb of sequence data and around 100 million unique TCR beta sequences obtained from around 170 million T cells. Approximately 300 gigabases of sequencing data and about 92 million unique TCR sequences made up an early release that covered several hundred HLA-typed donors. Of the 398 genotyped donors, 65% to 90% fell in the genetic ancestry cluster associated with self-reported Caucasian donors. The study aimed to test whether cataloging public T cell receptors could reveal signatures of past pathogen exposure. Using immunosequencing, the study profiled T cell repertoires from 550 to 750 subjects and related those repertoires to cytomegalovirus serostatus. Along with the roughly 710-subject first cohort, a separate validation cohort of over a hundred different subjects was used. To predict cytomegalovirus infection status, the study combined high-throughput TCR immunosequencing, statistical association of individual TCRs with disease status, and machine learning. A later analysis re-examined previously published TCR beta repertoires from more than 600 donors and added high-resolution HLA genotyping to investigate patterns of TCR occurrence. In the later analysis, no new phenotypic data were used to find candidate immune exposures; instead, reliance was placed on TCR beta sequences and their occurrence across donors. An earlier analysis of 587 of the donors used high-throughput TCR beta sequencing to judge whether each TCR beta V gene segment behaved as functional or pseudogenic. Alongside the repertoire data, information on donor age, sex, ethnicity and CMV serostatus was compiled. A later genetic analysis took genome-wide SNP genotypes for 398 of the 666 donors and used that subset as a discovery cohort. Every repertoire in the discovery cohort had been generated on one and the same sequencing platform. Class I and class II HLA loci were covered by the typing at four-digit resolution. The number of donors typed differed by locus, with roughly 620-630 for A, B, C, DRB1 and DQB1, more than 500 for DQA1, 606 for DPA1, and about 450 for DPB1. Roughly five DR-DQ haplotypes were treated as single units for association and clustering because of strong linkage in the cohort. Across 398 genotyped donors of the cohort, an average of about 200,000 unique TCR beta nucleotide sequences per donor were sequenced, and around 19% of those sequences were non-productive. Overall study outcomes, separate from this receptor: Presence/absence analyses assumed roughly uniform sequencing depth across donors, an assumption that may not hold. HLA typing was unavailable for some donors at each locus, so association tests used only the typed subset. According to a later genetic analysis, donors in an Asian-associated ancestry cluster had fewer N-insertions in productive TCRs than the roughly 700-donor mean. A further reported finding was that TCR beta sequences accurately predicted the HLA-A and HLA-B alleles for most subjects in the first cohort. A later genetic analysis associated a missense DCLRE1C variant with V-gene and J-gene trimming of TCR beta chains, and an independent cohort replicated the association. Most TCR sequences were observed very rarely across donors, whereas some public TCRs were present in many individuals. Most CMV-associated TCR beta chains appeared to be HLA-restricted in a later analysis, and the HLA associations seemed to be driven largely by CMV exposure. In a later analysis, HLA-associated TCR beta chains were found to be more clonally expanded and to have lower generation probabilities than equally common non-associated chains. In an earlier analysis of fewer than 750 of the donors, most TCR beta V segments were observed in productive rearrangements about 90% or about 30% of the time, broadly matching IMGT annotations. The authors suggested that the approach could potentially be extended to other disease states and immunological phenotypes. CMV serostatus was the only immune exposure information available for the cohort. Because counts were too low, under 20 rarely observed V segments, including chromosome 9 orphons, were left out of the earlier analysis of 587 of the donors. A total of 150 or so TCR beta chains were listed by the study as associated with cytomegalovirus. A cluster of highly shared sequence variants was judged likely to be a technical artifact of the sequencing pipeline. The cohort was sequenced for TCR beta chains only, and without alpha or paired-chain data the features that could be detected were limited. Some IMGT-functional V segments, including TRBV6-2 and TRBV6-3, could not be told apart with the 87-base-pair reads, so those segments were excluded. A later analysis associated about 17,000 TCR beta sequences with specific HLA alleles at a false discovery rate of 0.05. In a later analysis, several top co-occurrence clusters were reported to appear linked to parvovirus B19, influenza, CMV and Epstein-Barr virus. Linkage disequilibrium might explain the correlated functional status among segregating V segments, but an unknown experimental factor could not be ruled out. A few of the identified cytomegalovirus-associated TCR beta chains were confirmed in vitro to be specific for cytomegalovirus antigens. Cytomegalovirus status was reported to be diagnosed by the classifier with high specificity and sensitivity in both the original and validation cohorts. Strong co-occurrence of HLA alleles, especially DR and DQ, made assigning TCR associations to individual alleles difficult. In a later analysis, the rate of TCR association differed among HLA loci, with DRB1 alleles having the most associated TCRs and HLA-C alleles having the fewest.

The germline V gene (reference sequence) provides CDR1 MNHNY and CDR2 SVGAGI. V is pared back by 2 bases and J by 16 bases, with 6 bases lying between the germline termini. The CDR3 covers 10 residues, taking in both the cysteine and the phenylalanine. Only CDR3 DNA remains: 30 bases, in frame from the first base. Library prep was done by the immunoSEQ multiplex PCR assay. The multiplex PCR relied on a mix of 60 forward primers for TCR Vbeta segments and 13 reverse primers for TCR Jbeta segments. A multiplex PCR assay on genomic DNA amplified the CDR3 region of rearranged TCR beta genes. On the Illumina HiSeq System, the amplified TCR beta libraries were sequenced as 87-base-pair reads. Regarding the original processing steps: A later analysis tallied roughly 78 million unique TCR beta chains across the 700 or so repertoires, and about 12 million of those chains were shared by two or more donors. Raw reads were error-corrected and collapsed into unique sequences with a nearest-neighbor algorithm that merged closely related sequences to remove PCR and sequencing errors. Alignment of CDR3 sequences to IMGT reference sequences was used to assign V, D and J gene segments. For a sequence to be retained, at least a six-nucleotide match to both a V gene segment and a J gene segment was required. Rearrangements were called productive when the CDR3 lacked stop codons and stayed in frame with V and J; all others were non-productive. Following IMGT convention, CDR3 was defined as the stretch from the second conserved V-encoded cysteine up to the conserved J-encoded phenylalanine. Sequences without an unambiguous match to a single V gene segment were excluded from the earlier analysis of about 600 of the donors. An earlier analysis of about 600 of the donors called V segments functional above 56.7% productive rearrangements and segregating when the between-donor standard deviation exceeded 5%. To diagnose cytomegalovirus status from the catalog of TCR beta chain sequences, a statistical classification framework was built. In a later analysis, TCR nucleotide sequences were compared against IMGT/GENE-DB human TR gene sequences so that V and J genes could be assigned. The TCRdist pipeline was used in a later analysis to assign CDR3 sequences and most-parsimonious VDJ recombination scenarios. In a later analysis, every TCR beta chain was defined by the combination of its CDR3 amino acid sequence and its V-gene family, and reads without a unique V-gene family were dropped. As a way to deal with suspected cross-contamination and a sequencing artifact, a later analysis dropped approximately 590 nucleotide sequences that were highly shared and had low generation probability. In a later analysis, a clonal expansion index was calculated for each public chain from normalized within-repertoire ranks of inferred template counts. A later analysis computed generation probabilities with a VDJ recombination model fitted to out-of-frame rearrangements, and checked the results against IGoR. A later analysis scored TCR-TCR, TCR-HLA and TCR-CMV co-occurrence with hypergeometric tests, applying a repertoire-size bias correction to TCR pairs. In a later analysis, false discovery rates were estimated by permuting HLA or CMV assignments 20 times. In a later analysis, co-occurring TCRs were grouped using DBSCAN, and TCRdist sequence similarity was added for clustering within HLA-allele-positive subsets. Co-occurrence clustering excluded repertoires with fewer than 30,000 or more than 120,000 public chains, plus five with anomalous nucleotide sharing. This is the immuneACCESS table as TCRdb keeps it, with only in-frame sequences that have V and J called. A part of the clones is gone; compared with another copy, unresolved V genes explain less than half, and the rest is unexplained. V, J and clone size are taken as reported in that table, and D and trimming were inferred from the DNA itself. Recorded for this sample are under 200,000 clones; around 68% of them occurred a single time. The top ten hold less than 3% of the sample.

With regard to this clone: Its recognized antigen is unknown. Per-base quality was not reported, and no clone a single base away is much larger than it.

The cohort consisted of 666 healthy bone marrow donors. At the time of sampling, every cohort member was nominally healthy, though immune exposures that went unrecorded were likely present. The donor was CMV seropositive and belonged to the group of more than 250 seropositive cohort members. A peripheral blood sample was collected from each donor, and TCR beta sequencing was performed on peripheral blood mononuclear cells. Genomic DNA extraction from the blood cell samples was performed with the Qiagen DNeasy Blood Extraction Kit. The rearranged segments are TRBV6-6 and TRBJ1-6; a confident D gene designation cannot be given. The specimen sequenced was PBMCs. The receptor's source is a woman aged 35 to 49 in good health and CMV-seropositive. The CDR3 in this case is CASSYEGLHF. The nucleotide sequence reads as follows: TGTGCCAGCAGTTACGAGGGTCTCCACTTT.